These 2 T cell receptor beta chains were all obtained from the same sample, sequenced in a study of blood T cell repertoires in COVID-19. TCRdb's table, derived via immunoSEQ multiplex PCR, lists solely in-frame clones and lacks some. The profile shows some 430,000 clones, 90% of them singletons. The sequencing input was PBMCs or T cells enriched from blood (not recorded which). The origin of the receptors is a man aged 18 to 29 who had recovered from COVID-19.

The gene calls are TRBV27 and TRBJ2-7, with 13 bases identical to TRBD2. From germline, CDR1 is MNHEY and CDR2 SMNVEV (reference sequence). V dropped 1 base and J dropped 0; count of bases not matched to a gene: 12. The CDR3 contains 20 residues. The CDR3 nucleotides are TGTGCCAGCAGTTTATATCCCCTTGGACTAGCGGGAGAGTCCTCCTACGAGCAGTACTTC. It is translated as CASSLYPLGLAGESSYEQYF.

V usage is TRBV19 and J usage is TRBJ2-3; TRBD1 aligns across 8 bases. CDR1 LNHDA and CDR2 SQIVND come from the germline V gene (reference sequence). V lost 5 bases and J lost 1; bases outside the gene matches: 5. This CDR3 has 15 amino acids. CDR3 bases: TGTGCCAGTAGTTTCACAGGGGGTGGCACAGATACGCAGTATTTT. Translation gives CASSFTGGGTDTQYF.